This TCR beta chain was obtained from a study of shared clonotypes between healthy human individuals. Study-level results: Researchers sampled only blood; tissue repertoires likely differ.

Germline values: CDR1 SGHNT, CDR2 YYREEE (reference sequence). The CDR3 runs 14 residues. V gave up 2 bases and J gave up 8 bases, with 14 bases separating them. On this clone: The antigen is undetermined.

Replicate PCRs run on sorted subsets employed 200 to 250 ng DNA, approximately 30,000 T cell genomes. Original handling: Because ImmunoSEQ provided only junction sequences with no quality scores, the filtering differed. Generated by immunoSEQ multiplex PCR, the TCRdb table keeps only in-frame clones and is missing some. D and trimming come from the DNA, and the V and J calls and clone size come from that table. The table records about 1.1 million clones, approximately 77% of them present only once. The V gene is TRBV5-4, the J gene TRBJ2-4; maybe TRBD2 (6 bases). Sequencing was performed on memory CD4+ T cells from PBMCs. Subset indicated: CD45RA-negative fraction. This receptor was obtained from a man younger than 30 in good health. Some clones in this sample may be carry-over from other donors' samples. CDR3 in DNA: TGTGCCAGCAGCTTCTCCGGGAGTATGTACATTCAGTACTTC. Translating gives CASSFSGSMYIQYF. The entire variable domain, with the rest obtained from reference TRBV5-4 and TRBJ2-4, is as follows: ETGVTQSPTHLIKTRGQQVTLRCSSQSGHNTVSWYQQALGQGPQFIFQYYREEENGRGNFPPRFSGLQFPNYSSELNVNALELDDSALYLCASSFSGSMYIQYFGAGTRLSVL.